This is a list of T cell receptor beta chains from one sample in a study of blood T cells in healthy people across ages. TCRdb passed the 5' RACE reads through MiXCR, listing each CDR3 protein once. This table has about 1.8 million distinct CDR3 sequences, roughly 52% appearing once. The sequenced material came from blood. Receptors were obtained from a woman in her forties in good health. Both conserved end residues are part of each CDR3. The order of the fields is D gene, V gene, clone size, J gene, CDR3 DNA, CDR3 protein. D genes are given only for firm matches. Clone size is stated in some rows and not others, as once, few, many or a class when expanded.

D gene: NA; V gene: TRBV25-1; clone size: few; J gene: TRBJ2-7; CDR3 DNA: TGTGCCAGCAGTGAATTGGTCAGCTACGAGCAGTACTTC; CDR3 protein: CASSELVSYEQYF
D gene: TRBD1; V gene: TRBV5-1; clone size: NA; J gene: TRBJ2-3; CDR3 DNA: TGCGCCAGCAGCTTGACCGGGACAGGACTATTAGAGGGTGGCACAGATACGCAGTATTTT; CDR3 protein: CASSLTGTGLLEGGTDTQYF
D gene: NA; V gene: TRBV20-1; clone size: NA; J gene: TRBJ2-7; CDR3 DNA: TGCAGTGCTAGACCGCTCGGGGGACAGTCCTACGAGCAGTACTTC; CDR3 protein: CSARPLGGQSYEQYF
D gene: NA; V gene: TRBV5-1; clone size: few; J gene: TRBJ2-5; CDR3 DNA: TGCGCCAGCAGCTCGGCGGTGGCTGGGGAGACCCAGTACTTC; CDR3 protein: CASSSAVAGETQYF
D gene: NA; V gene: TRBV28; clone size: NA; J gene: TRBJ2-7; CDR3 DNA: TGTGCCAGCAGTTCCAACAGGATTCGCGAGCAGTACTTC; CDR3 protein: CASSSNRIREQYF
D gene: NA; V gene: TRBV11-2; clone size: NA; J gene: TRBJ1-6; CDR3 DNA: TGTGCCAGCAGTAGCCGGGGGAATAATTCACCCCTCCACTTT; CDR3 protein: CASSSRGNNSPLHF
D gene: NA; V gene: TRBV6-5; clone size: NA; J gene: TRBJ1-1; CDR3 DNA: TGTGCCAGCAGTGACCTGCCCCCGGGGGAAGCTTTCTTT; CDR3 protein: CASSDLPPGEAFF
D gene: NA; V gene: TRBV6-6; clone size: NA; J gene: TRBJ2-6; CDR3 DNA: TGTGCCAGCAGTTCCCTTGACAACCTGTCTGGGGCCAACGTCCTGACTTTC; CDR3 protein: CASSSLDNLSGANVLTF
D gene: NA; V gene: TRBV29-1; clone size: NA; J gene: TRBJ2-7; CDR3 DNA: TGCAGCGTTGAAGACGGACAAACCTACGAGCAGTACTTC; CDR3 protein: CSVEDGQTYEQYF
D gene: NA; V gene: TRBV12-3/TRBV12-4; clone size: NA; J gene: TRBJ2-3; CDR3 DNA: TGTGCCAGCAGTTTATCGGTGGAGGATACGCAGTATTTT; CDR3 protein: CASSLSVEDTQYF
D gene: NA; V gene: TRBV20-1; clone size: few; J gene: TRBJ2-7; CDR3 DNA: TGCAGTGCTAGAGGTGTCAGGGGCTCCTACGAGCAGTACTTC; CDR3 protein: CSARGVRGSYEQYF
D gene: NA; V gene: TRBV18; clone size: NA; J gene: TRBJ2-5; CDR3 DNA: TGTGCCAGCTCACCACGGGACATAAGCCAAGAGACCCAGTACTTC; CDR3 protein: CASSPRDISQETQYF
D gene: NA; V gene: TRBV7-9; clone size: NA; J gene: TRBJ2-7; CDR3 DNA: TGTGCCAGCAGCTTAGCTGGAGGGGGCGCCTCCTACGAGCAGTACTTC; CDR3 protein: CASSLAGGGASYEQYF
D gene: TRBD2; V gene: TRBV10-2; clone size: few; J gene: TRBJ2-1; CDR3 DNA: TGCGCCAGCACGGGGTCGGGACTAGTGGGGCGTGAGCAGTTCTTC; CDR3 protein: CASTGSGLVGREQFF
D gene: NA; V gene: TRBV6-2/TRBV6-3; clone size: NA; J gene: TRBJ2-1; CDR3 DNA: TGTGCCAGCAGTACAGGGATCCATGAGCAGTTCTTC; CDR3 protein: CASSTGIHEQFF
D gene: NA; V gene: TRBV6-2/TRBV6-3; clone size: once; J gene: TRBJ2-7; CDR3 DNA: TGTGCCAGCAGTTACTTCCAGTCTGGGGAGCAGTACTTC; CDR3 protein: CASSYFQSGEQYF
D gene: NA; V gene: TRBV29-1; clone size: NA; J gene: TRBJ2-1; CDR3 DNA: TGCAGCGTTGAGGGGGGTGTCCATGAGCAGTTCTTC; CDR3 protein: CSVEGGVHEQFF
D gene: TRBD1; V gene: TRBV6-5; clone size: NA; J gene: TRBJ2-3; CDR3 DNA: TGTGCCAGCAGCCCCCGGGACAGGGGTTATCTGGATACGCAGTATTTT; CDR3 protein: CASSPRDRGYLDTQYF
D gene: NA; V gene: TRBV4-2; clone size: few; J gene: TRBJ2-5; CDR3 DNA: TGTGCCAGCAGCCAAGGGAGTCGGGGAGGAAGAGAGACCCAGTACTTC; CDR3 protein: CASSQGSRGGRETQYF
D gene: NA; V gene: TRBV20-1; clone size: NA; J gene: TRBJ2-3; CDR3 DNA: TGCAGTGCTAGAGATTTTCTAGCACTGGGGCATACGCAGTATTTT; CDR3 protein: CSARDFLALGHTQYF
D gene: NA; V gene: TRBV7-9; clone size: NA; J gene: TRBJ2-3; CDR3 DNA: TGTGCCAGCAGCTTAGAATGGCAGAGCACAGATACGCAGTATTTT; CDR3 protein: CASSLEWQSTDTQYF
D gene: NA; V gene: TRBV4-3; clone size: few; J gene: TRBJ2-7; CDR3 DNA: TGCGCCAGCAGCCAAATCAGAACGTCGTTGAACGAGCAGTACTTC; CDR3 protein: CASSQIRTSLNEQYF
D gene: TRBD1; V gene: TRBV14; clone size: NA; J gene: TRBJ1-2; CDR3 DNA: TGTGCCAGCAGCCACAGGACAGGTTCTTATGGCTACACCTTC; CDR3 protein: CASSHRTGSYGYTF
D gene: TRBD2; V gene: TRBV20-1; clone size: NA; J gene: TRBJ2-7; CDR3 DNA: TGCAGTGCTAGAGTGCCTAGCGGGGGGCTCATCCCCTACGAGCAGTACTTC; CDR3 protein: CSARVPSGGLIPYEQYF
D gene: TRBD1; V gene: TRBV10-3; clone size: NA; J gene: TRBJ2-1; CDR3 DNA: TGTGCCATCAGTGACTTACAGGGGACCGGGTACAATGAGCAGTTCTTC; CDR3 protein: CAISDLQGTGYNEQFF
D gene: TRBD1; V gene: TRBV10-2; clone size: few; J gene: TRBJ2-7; CDR3 DNA: TGCGCCAGCAGTGAAAAATGGACAGGGATCAACGAGCAGTACTTC; CDR3 protein: CASSEKWTGINEQYF
D gene: NA; V gene: TRBV20-1; clone size: NA; J gene: TRBJ1-1; CDR3 DNA: TGCAGTGCTAGGGGGGCTGGACCTGAAGCTTTCTTT; CDR3 protein: CSARGAGPEAFF
D gene: TRBD1; V gene: TRBV7-9; clone size: few; J gene: TRBJ2-7; CDR3 DNA: TGTGCCAGCAGCTTAGAAGGGACAGTATTTTACGAGCAGTACTTC; CDR3 protein: CASSLEGTVFYEQYF
D gene: NA; V gene: TRBV6-5; clone size: NA; J gene: TRBJ2-3; CDR3 DNA: TGTGCCAGCAGTTACGGGAAGGTGGGCACAGATACGCAGTATTTT; CDR3 protein: CASSYGKVGTDTQYF
D gene: NA; V gene: TRBV9; clone size: NA; J gene: TRBJ1-4; CDR3 DNA: TGTGCCAGCAGGGTGGGAACGCATAACCTTGAAAAACTGTTTTTT; CDR3 protein: CASRVGTHNLEKLFF
D gene: TRBD1; V gene: TRBV20-1; clone size: NA; J gene: TRBJ2-1; CDR3 DNA: TGCAGTGCTATTAATGCCGGGACAGGGGTTCGGGAGCAGAACTTC; CDR3 protein: CSAINAGTGVREQNF
D gene: TRBD2; V gene: TRBV12-3/TRBV12-4; clone size: few; J gene: TRBJ2-7; CDR3 DNA: TGTGCCAGCATTTTTAGCGGGGGACTCCCCTACGAGCAGTACTTC; CDR3 protein: CASIFSGGLPYEQYF
D gene: TRBD2; V gene: TRBV10-2; clone size: NA; J gene: TRBJ2-1; CDR3 DNA: TGCGCCAGCAGCCTACTAGCGGGGGGCACAACTACCTACAATGAGCAGTTCTTC; CDR3 protein: CASSLLAGGTTTYNEQFF
D gene: TRBD1; V gene: TRBV3-1; clone size: NA; J gene: TRBJ2-3; CDR3 DNA: TGTGCCAGCAGCCAAGATCGGACAGGTTCTAGCACAGATACGCAGTATTTT; CDR3 protein: CASSQDRTGSSTDTQYF
D gene: NA; V gene: TRBV29-1; clone size: NA; J gene: TRBJ1-1; CDR3 DNA: TGCAGCGGGACAGCCAACACTGAAGCTTTCTTT; CDR3 protein: CSGTANTEAFF